A selection of T cell receptor beta chains follows, all from one sample in a study of blood T cell repertoires in COVID-19. The method was immunoSEQ multiplex PCR; TCRdb's version includes in-frame clones alone and lacks a portion of them. The sample contains 90,000 or so clones, around 93% of which appear only once. What was sequenced was peripheral blood. The origin of the receptors is a human donor with active COVID-19. The donor label of this sample is uncertain. CDR3s include the opening cysteine and the closing phenylalanine or tryptophan. A D gene is named only where the DNA matches it firmly. Clone size is not always given. Where it is, it says once, few, many or a class for expanded clones.

j_gene | d_gene | v_gene | abundance | len | CDR3aa | CDR3nt
TRBJ2-1 | TRBD2 | TRBV27 | - | 16 | CASSPRTSGGRNEQFF | TGTGCCAGCAGTCCCCGGACTAGCGGGGGACGGAATGAGCAGTTCTTC
TRBJ2-3 | - | TRBV10-3 | - | 14 | CAHRSGVATDTQYF | TGTGCCCATCGGTCGGGGGTGGCCACAGATACGCAGTATTTT
TRBJ2-3 | - | TRBV3-1/TRBV3-2 | - | 12 | CASRSRLDTQYF | TGTGCCAGCAGGTCCCGGTTGGATACGCAGTATTTT
TRBJ1-6 | - | TRBV6-1 | - | 17 | CASSERSRSSYNSPLHF | TGTGCCAGCAGTGAAAGGAGTCGGAGCTCCTATAATTCACCCCTCCACTTT
TRBJ2-3 | - | TRBV12-3/TRBV12-4 | - | 11 | CASSPRDTQYF | TGTGCCAGCAGTCCGCGGGATACGCAGTATTTT
TRBJ2-5 | - | TRBV5-8 | - | 15 | CASSPKWREGETQYF | TGTGCCAGCAGCCCCAAGTGGAGGGAAGGGGAGACCCAGTACTTC
TRBJ1-4 | TRBD1 | TRBV6-5 | - | 15 | CASSFRQGLGEKLFF | TGTGCCAGCAGTTTCAGACAGGGGCTGGGTGAAAAACTGTTTTTT
TRBJ2-7 | TRBD1 | TRBV6-5 | - | 15 | CASSYVQGDYGEQYF | TGTGCCAGCAGTTATGTTCAGGGGGATTATGGCGAGCAGTACTTC
TRBJ2-1 | - | TRBV2 | - | 11 | CASSERDEQFF | TGTGCCAGCAGTGAACGGGATGAGCAGTTCTTC
TRBJ2-1 | - | TRBV7-3 | - | 16 | CASSLYEGGSYNEQFF | TGTGCCAGCAGCTTATATGAGGGCGGCTCCTACAATGAGCAGTTCTTC
TRBJ2-7 | TRBD2 | TRBV5-4 | once | 15 | CASSSRTSGGYEQYF | TGTGCCAGCAGCTCGAGGACTAGCGGGGGCTACGAGCAGTACTTC
TRBJ2-7 | - | TRBV5-6 | - | 14 | CASSLGARSYEQYF | TGTGCCAGCAGCTTGGGGGCCAGGTCCTACGAGCAGTACTTC